The T cell receptor beta chain under discussion was sequenced for a study of neoadjuvant anti-PD-1 for oral cavity cancer. Overall study context: Patients without progression got a fourth dose around day 43. Whole-study findings and limits: Higher pretreatment Treg/Th17 ratios tracked higher pretreatment blood clonality.

Blood libraries mostly used roughly 500 ng genomic DNA, six replicates each. The data were produced by immunoSEQ multiplex PCR, yet TCRdb's version contains in-frame clones alone and is incomplete. This table holds tens of thousands of clones, 65% to 85% found once. In the case of this clone: Its antigen remains unknown.

Germline CDR1 and CDR2: SGHTA and FQGTGA. This CDR3 is built from 13 residues. V gave up 5 bases and J gave up 8 bases; unmatched junction bases: 7. The source is a person between 40 and 85 years old with oral cavity squamous cell carcinoma. This sample comprised PBMCs, obtained before nivolumab (anti-PD-1) treatment. V gene TRBV7-3 combines with J gene TRBJ1-2; 8 bases align to TRBD1. CDR3 bases: TGTGCCAGCAGCACCCGGACAGGGTCCGGCTACACCTTC. Its translation is CASSTRTGSGYTF.